These 19 T cell receptor beta chains were sequenced from one sample in a study of blood T cell repertoires in COVID-19 (dated by TCRdb to 2018 to 2020). The library was produced with the immunoSEQ multiplex PCR assay. Imported from immuneACCESS, the table was reduced by TCRdb to in-frame sequences with V and J called. These copies leave out some clones; in studies compared against another copy, an unresolved V gene accounts for under half, and the cause of the remainder is not known. In all, the sample holds about 290,000 clones, and roughly nine tenths of those were seen once. In total, the top ten clones hold about 1.8% of the sample. Sequencing used PBMCs or T cells enriched from blood (not recorded which). The receptors derive from a woman aged 40-49 years who had recovered from COVID-19.

The chain employs TRBV10-3 and TRBJ1-2, with D perhaps TRBD1 (6 bases). V was trimmed by 1 base and J by 6 bases, leaving 15 bases between them. The V gene's germline CDR1 is ENHRY and CDR2 SYGVKD. CDR3 size: 15 residues. The CDR3 DNA follows: TGTGCCATCAGTGAGTGGGGAAAAGGGGGAAATGGCTACACCTTC. Protein sequence: CAISEWGKGGNGYTF.

The chain has TRBV19 and TRBJ1-5, with TRBD1 identical over 7 bases. This CDR3 spans 17 amino acids. Per the germline V gene, CDR1 is LNHDA and CDR2 is SQIVND (reference sequence). V lost 0 bases and J lost 0; bases outside the gene matches: 5. In DNA form, the CDR3 reads TGTGCCAGTAGTATAGAAGGGGGCGCTGGTAGCAATCAGCCCCAGCATTTT. This sequence encodes CASSIEGGAGSNQPQHF.

This clone was found a few times. The chain has TRBV12-3 or TRBV12-4 and TRBJ2-3; 8 bases align to TRBD2. There are 13 residues in the CDR3. J lost 3 bases, V lost 7 bases, and 3 bases had no gene match. The CDR3 coding sequence is TGTGCCAGCAAAGCGGGAGTGACAGATACGCAGTATTTT. This codes for CASKAGVTDTQYF.

This sequence joins TRBV18 and TRBJ1-5, with 11 bases lining up with TRBD1. The CDR3 runs 15 residues. Per germline, CDR1 KGHSH and CDR2 LQKENI. V was clipped by 6 bases and J by 4 bases; unmatched bases: 5. The CDR3 spells CASSAGQGVNQPQHF. The CDR3 DNA is TGTGCCAGCTCGGCGGGACAGGGGGTAAATCAGCCCCAGCATTTT.

The chain couples TRBV15 to TRBJ1-2, with D tentatively TRBD1 (6 bases). This CDR3 has 15 amino acids. V gave up 0 bases and J gave up 4 bases, with 12 bases separating them. CDR1 is LNHNV, CDR2 YYDKDF, per germline (reference sequence). Written as DNA, the CDR3 is TGTGCCACCAGCAGAGATCTTGGCAGGGGCTATGGCTACACCTTC. The encoded protein is CATSRDLGRGYGYTF.

J is TRBJ2-7 and V is TRBV2; weak D call: TRBD1 (5 bases). Germline CDR1 reads SNHLY; CDR2 reads FYNNEI. The CDR3 length is 12 residues. Deletions cut 8 bases from V and 2 bases from J, with 10 bases between. The CDR3 region is CASGRQTYEQYF. In DNA form, the CDR3 reads TGTGCCAGCGGAAGACAGACCTACGAGCAGTACTTC.

The chain is built from TRBV30 and TRBJ2-3; D gene uncertain. V was pared by 2 bases and J by 6 bases, with 15 bases between. CDR3 length: 14 residues. Germline CDR1 reads GTSNPN; CDR2 reads SVGIG (reference sequence). DNA of the CDR3: TGTGCCTGGAGTAACGGAAGGAGAGTGGATACGCAGTATTTT. Translating gives CAWSNGRRVDTQYF.

The chain's CDR3 is CATSRDFSPVPPEQYF. DNA for the CDR3: TGTGCCACCAGCAGAGACTTCTCTCCGGTACCCCCGGAGCAGTACTTC. The chain employs TRBV15 and TRBJ2-7; D is uncertain. This CDR3 contains 16 residues. Germline CDR1 and CDR2: LNHNV and YYDKDF (reference sequence). Trimming took 0 bases from V and 7 from J, leaving 19 bases between them.

The chain is built from TRBV5-1 and TRBJ2-7; D unclear. The CDR3 contains 11 residues. Looked up from germline, CDR1 is SGHRS and CDR2 is YFSETQ. V gave up 4 bases and J gave up 6 bases, with 8 bases separating them. CDR3 nucleotides: TGCGCCAGCAGCGAGGAAGGCGAGCAGTACTTC. Translated, it gives CASSEEGEQYF.

The chain recombines TRBV2 with TRBJ1-1; tentatively, D is TRBD1 (5 bases). CDR3 length equals 12 residues. Germline lookup yields CDR1 SNHLY and CDR2 FYNNEI. The ends were cut back, 8 bases at V and 4 bases at J, with 11 bases in the middle. The CDR3 sequence is CASELGGTEAFF. In nucleotides, the CDR3 is TGTGCCAGCGAGTTGGGGGGCACTGAAGCTTTCTTT.

This rearrangement joins TRBV3-1 (or the pseudogene TRBV3-2) to TRBJ2-2, with D tentatively TRBD2 (6 bases). Germline lookup yields CDR1 LGHDT and CDR2 YNNKEL (reference sequence). The CDR3 covers 15 residues. V dropped 1 base and J dropped 7 bases, with 13 bases sitting between them. CDR3 amino acids: CASSQGTAGSGELFF. CDR3 sequence (DNA): TGTGCCAGCAGCCAAGGAACGGCGGGAAGCGGGGAGCTGTTTTTT.

Only one count was recorded for this clone. This chain uses TRBV19 with TRBJ1-1; TRBD1 is a possible D gene (6 bases). V shed 8 bases and J shed 8 bases, with 12 bases lying between them. There are 11 residues in the CDR3. From germline, CDR1 is LNHDA and CDR2 SQIVND (reference sequence). The CDR3 DNA sequence: TGTGCCAGTCGCACAGGGACCGAAGCTTTCTTT. This gives the protein CASRTGTEAFF.

This clone was observed a few times. The chain is built from TRBV7-3 and TRBJ1-5; D perhaps matches TRBD1 (6 bases). CDR3 length: 18 amino acids. V was trimmed by 9 bases and J by 1 base, leaving 25 bases between them. The germline V gene encodes CDR1 SGHTA and CDR2 FQGTGA. CDR3 nucleotides: TGTGCCAGTCCCCGGTGGGGGCATCAACTCCTAAGCAATCAGCCCCAGCATTTT. It yields the protein CASPRWGHQLLSNQPQHF.

V is TRBV30 and J is TRBJ1-5; maybe TRBD1 (5 bases). The CDR3 extends over 13 amino acids. V lost 1 base and J lost 6, with 10 bases in between. From germline, CDR1 is GTSNPN and CDR2 SVGIG (reference sequence). CDR3 loop: CAWSEGRGQPQHF. The DNA for the CDR3 is TGTGCCTGGAGTGAAGGGAGGGGTCAGCCCCAGCATTTT.

The chain employs TRBV28 and TRBJ1-1, with 10 bases lining up with TRBD1. This CDR3 has 14 amino acids. Losses at the gene ends were 7 bases for V and 5 bases for J; bases not matched to a gene: 7. CDR1 MDHEN and CDR2 SYDVKM come from the germline V gene. The CDR3, as DNA: TGTGCCAGCATAAGGACAGGGGGAGAGACTGAAGCTTTCTTT. Amino acid sequence: CASIRTGGETEAFF.

The gene calls are TRBV5-1 and TRBJ1-2, with TRBD1 identical over 8 bases. Germline trimming cut 4 bases from V and 2 bases from J; bases unmatched to any gene: 13. This CDR3 contains 17 residues. Germline CDR1 reads SGHRS; CDR2 reads YFSETQ. The CDR3 DNA sequence: TGCGCCAGCAGCCCCGTTGGGGTAACAGGGGGGAACTATGGCTACACCTTC. Translation: CASSPVGVTGGNYGYTF.

The rearrangement joins TRBV6-5 to TRBJ1-1; weak D call: TRBD1 (6 bases). There are 14 residues in the CDR3. V was pared by 6 bases and J by 2 bases, with 13 bases between. Per the germline V gene, CDR1 is MNHEY and CDR2 is SVGAGI. For the CDR3, the DNA is TGTGCCAGCAGGGTAAGACAGGAAAACACTGAAGCTTTCTTT. Translated: CASRVRQENTEAFF.

This chain uses TRBV20-1 with TRBJ2-5, with D maybe TRBD2 (5 bases). Germline CDR1 is DFQATT and CDR2 is SNEGSKA (reference sequence). V shed 6 bases and J shed 5 bases, with 10 bases lying between them. This CDR3 has 11 residues. Written as DNA, the CDR3 is TGCAGTGCAGGAGGATCCGAGACCCAGTACTTC. Its protein is CSAGGSETQYF.

The chain carries TRBV18 and TRBJ1-5, with unresolved D. This CDR3 is built from 13 residues. The V end lost 6 bases, the J end lost 0 bases, and 6 bases lay between the germline ends. The germline CDR1 and CDR2 sequences are KGHSH and LQKENI. This chain's CDR3 is CASSQDSNQPQHF. CDR3 nucleotides: TGTGCCAGCTCCCAGGATAGCAATCAGCCCCAGCATTTT. Looking up the rest from reference TRBV18 and TRBJ1-5 gives the full variable domain: NAGVMQNPRHLVRRRGQEARLRCSPMKGHSHVYWYRQLPEEGLKFMVYLQKENIIDESGMPKERFSAEFPKEGPSILRIQQVVRGDSAAYFCASSQDSNQPQHFGDGTRLSIL.